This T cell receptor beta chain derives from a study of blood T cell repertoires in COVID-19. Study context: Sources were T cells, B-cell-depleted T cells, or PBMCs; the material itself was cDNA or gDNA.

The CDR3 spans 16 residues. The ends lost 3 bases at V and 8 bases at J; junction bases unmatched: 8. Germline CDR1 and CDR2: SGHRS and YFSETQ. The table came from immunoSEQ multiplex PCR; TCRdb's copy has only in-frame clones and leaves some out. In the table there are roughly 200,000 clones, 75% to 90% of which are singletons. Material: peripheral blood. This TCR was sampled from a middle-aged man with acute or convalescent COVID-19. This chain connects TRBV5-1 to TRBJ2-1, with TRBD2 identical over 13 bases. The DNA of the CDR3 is TGCGCCAGCAGCTCACTCACTAGCGGGAGGGCCCATGAGCAGTTCTTC. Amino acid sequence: CASSSLTSGRAHEQFF.